This T cell receptor (beta chain) was observed in a study of T cells in Graves' hyperthyroidism and ophthalmopathy. Fresh 10 ml peripheral blood yielded PBMCs. CDR1 is SGHAT, CDR2 FQNNGV, per germline. Losses at the gene ends were 2 bases for V and 1 base for J; bases not matched to a gene: 6. The CDR3 contains 19 residues. Amplified TCR beta CDR3 regions derived from RNA transcripts. The study used the HTBI primer set for a first-round RT-PCR of the TCR CDR3. TCRdb processed the multiplex PCR reads anew with MiXCR; each CDR3 protein has one entry. This sample carries around 700,000 distinct CDR3 sequences, over 15% of them seen once, and the ten largest clones take approximately 15%. This clonotype has at least ten counts.

Source material: blood. The receptor was isolated from a woman between 45 and 65 years old with Graves' hyperthyroidism that later progressed to Graves' ophthalmopathy. The chain carries TRBV11-2 and TRBJ2-1; 15 nucleotides line up with TRBD2. The CDR3 DNA reads as TGTGCCAGCAGCTTAAGGGGACTAGCGGGGGGCGCGTCCTACAATGAGCAGTTCTTC. Amino acids: CASSLRGLAGGASYNEQFF.